The 22 T cell receptor beta chains given below trace back to one sample, sequenced in a study of OX40 agonist ivuxolimab in advanced cancers. Generated by immunoSEQ multiplex PCR, the TCRdb table keeps only in-frame clones and is missing some. The data show about 48,000 clones, about 89% seen once. The material was CD4+ or CD8+ T cells sorted from blood, obtained in a trial of the OX40 agonist ivuxolimab. Every receptor here comes from an adult with an advanced solid tumor such as melanoma, head and neck, liver or kidney cancer.

The CDR3: CASSLDFGDSYEQYF. Written as DNA, the CDR3 is TGTGCCAGCAGCTTAGATTTTGGGGACTCCTACGAGCAGTACTTC. The chain employs TRBV11-3 and TRBJ2-7; D uncertain. Germline V gene sequence: CDR1 SGHNT, CDR2 YENEEA. This CDR3 is built from 15 residues. The V gene lost 0 bases and the J gene lost 0 bases, with 9 bases spanning the gap.

The rearrangement uses TRBV6-5 and TRBJ2-2; TRBD2 is a possible D gene (5 bases). V gave up 5 bases and J gave up 4 bases, with 11 bases separating them. The CDR3 covers 14 residues. Germline CDR1 reads MNHEY; CDR2 reads SVGAGI. The CDR3 region is CASSPLGVTGELFF. DNA of the CDR3: TGTGCCAGCAGTCCCCTCGGGGTCACCGGGGAGCTGTTTTTT.

The V and J genes are TRBV14 and TRBJ1-2; no clear D. From germline, CDR1 is SGHDN and CDR2 FVKESK. Trimming cost V 0 bases and J 4 bases, with 15 bases left between them. This CDR3 has 16 amino acids. This CDR3 is CASSQDRRPAGYGYTF. Written as DNA, the CDR3 is TGTGCCAGCAGCCAAGATCGTCGTCCGGCAGGCTATGGCTACACCTTC.

The CDR3: CASSFRTASYGYTF. The DNA of the CDR3 is TGTGCCAGCAGCTTCAGGACAGCGAGCTATGGCTACACCTTC. This chain connects TRBV7-4 to TRBJ1-2; D is perhaps TRBD1 (6 bases). CDR1 is SGHVT and CDR2 is SQSDAQ in the germline V gene. The V and J ends lost 3 bases and 4 bases respectively, with 12 bases between them. This CDR3 spans 14 amino acids.

This rearrangement joins TRBV2 to TRBJ1-3; D remains unclear. There are 15 residues in the CDR3. V was shortened by 8 bases and J by 0 bases, with 14 bases between the two germline ends. From germline, CDR1 is SNHLY and CDR2 FYNNEI. CDR3 in DNA: TGTGCCAGCTGTCGGAGAGACCTCTCTGGAAACACCATATATTTT. It specifies CASCRRDLSGNTIYF.

V and J are TRBV6-1 and TRBJ1-5; the D gene is possibly TRBD1 (5 bases). Between the trimmed V and J ends, which lost 6 bases and 1 base, there was a span of 13 bases. The CDR3 covers 15 residues. Per the germline V gene, CDR1 is MNHNS and CDR2 is SASEGT. The CDR3 loop is CASSRDLESNQPQHF. The DNA for the CDR3 is TGTGCCAGCAGCCGGGACTTAGAGAGCAATCAGCCCCAGCATTTT.

The V and J genes are TRBV19 and TRBJ2-7; 7 positions match TRBD1. V gave up 5 bases and J gave up 1 base; unmatched junction bases: 8. Germline CDR1 is LNHDA and CDR2 is SQIVND (reference sequence). This CDR3 is 15 amino acids long. The CDR3 DNA follows: TGTGCCAGTAGTTTCTCGGGACAGTCATCCTACGAGCAGTACTTC. It specifies CASSFSGQSSYEQYF.

This chain joins TRBV14 and TRBJ2-4; D uncertain. Germline lookup yields CDR1 SGHDN and CDR2 FVKESK. Trimming cost V 0 bases and J 7 bases, with 10 bases left between them. The CDR3 length is 14 residues. CDR3 protein: CASSQEASVNIQYF. The CDR3 DNA reads TGTGCCAGCAGCCAAGAAGCGAGCGTGAACATTCAGTACTTC.

The V and J genes are TRBV19 and TRBJ2-7; TRBD1 might be the D (6 bases). This CDR3 is built from 14 residues. The V and J ends lost 9 bases and 2 bases respectively, with 17 bases between them. The germline gives CDR1 LNHDA, CDR2 SQIVND (reference sequence). The CDR3 region is CASAGETNPYEQYF. CDR3 bases: TGTGCCAGCGCAGGGGAAACTAACCCCTACGAGCAGTACTTC.

The chain is built from TRBV5-6 and TRBJ1-5, with 7 bases fitting TRBD1. Germline assignment: CDR1 SGHDT and CDR2 YYEEEE. The J segment lost 6 bases and the V segment lost 4 bases, leaving 7 bases of the junction unmatched. The CDR3 covers 14 residues. In nucleotides, the CDR3 is TGTGCCAGCAGCGTAAGACAGGGAGGTCAGCCCCAGCATTTT. It encodes CASSVRQGGQPQHF.

The chain recombines TRBV4-1 with TRBJ2-7, with D perhaps given as TRBD1 or TRBD2 (5 bases each). CDR3 size: 14 residues. Germline V gives CDR1 MGHRA, CDR2 YSYEKL. V lost 0 bases and J 4 bases, leaving 10 bases between the germline ends. CDR3 sequence reads: CASSQDRWGYEQYF. The CDR3 DNA sequence: TGCGCCAGCAGCCAAGATCGGTGGGGGTACGAGCAGTACTTC.

The chain recombines TRBV6-1 with TRBJ2-7; D is possibly TRBD2 (7 bases). Deletions cut 8 bases from V and 6 bases from J, with 14 bases between. CDR3 size: 12 residues. Germline values: CDR1 MNHNS, CDR2 SASEGT. CDR3 bases: TGTGCCAGCGGGGGGGGCTTGACCGAGCAGTACTTC. It translates to CASGGGLTEQYF.

The chain carries TRBV4-2 and TRBJ2-2; D is ambiguous. This CDR3 has 14 amino acids. Germline values: CDR1 LGHNA, CDR2 YNFKEQ. Trimming took 0 bases from V and 4 from J, leaving 6 bases between them. CDR3 residues: CASSQERATGELFF. In DNA form, the CDR3 reads TGTGCCAGCAGCCAAGAACGGGCCACCGGGGAGCTGTTTTTT.

The V gene is TRBV29-1, the J gene TRBJ2-5; D may be TRBD1 or TRBD2 (5 bases each). TRBJ2-7 matches the DNA end more closely, so the J call is doubtful. The CDR3 sequence is 15 residues long. CDR1 is SQVTM, CDR2 ANQGSEA, per germline. The CDR3 region has the DNA TGCAGCGCCGACCGCACTTGGGACGGAAGCTACGAGCAGTACTTC. Its protein is CSADRTWDGSYEQYF.

The chain uses TRBV27 and TRBJ2-1, with D perhaps being TRBD1 or TRBD2 (5 bases each). CDR3 length: 13 residues. Germline CDR1 MNHEY, CDR2 SMNVEV (reference sequence). V was trimmed by 9 bases and J by 3 bases, leaving 12 bases between them. CDR3 region: CASGLGHYNEQFF. The CDR3 nucleotides are TGTGCCAGTGGACTGGGGCACTACAATGAGCAGTTCTTC.

The J gene is TRBJ2-7, the V gene TRBV28, with 10 positions matching TRBD1. Trimming took 9 bases from V and 5 from J; bases not matched to a gene: 16. CDR1 and CDR2 (germline): MDHEN, SYDVKM. The CDR3 is made up of 16 amino acids. The DNA for the CDR3 is TGTGCCAGTAGACGGGACAGGGGTATGTTCGCTGACGAGCAGTACTTC. It translates to CASRRDRGMFADEQYF.

The chain carries TRBV9 and TRBJ2-5; 13 nucleotides line up with TRBD2. Germline V gene data show CDR1 as SGDLS and CDR2 as YYNGEE. Trimming took 2 bases from V and 3 from J; bases not matched to a gene: 1. The CDR3 is 15 residues long. For the CDR3, the DNA is TGTGCCAGCAGCGTCGGGACTAGCGGGGAAGAGACCCAGTACTTC. Its translation: CASSVGTSGEETQYF.

The chain carries TRBV6-5 and TRBJ2-1, with 8 bases identical to TRBD2. Trimming removed 1 base from V and 4 bases from J; junction bases left unmatched: 3. Germline CDR1 and CDR2: MNHEY and SVGAGI. This CDR3 spans 15 amino acids. The DNA for the CDR3 is TGTGCCAGCAGTTACTTTGCGGGGGGATACAATGAGCAGTTCTTC. Translation gives CASSYFAGGYNEQFF.

This chain joins TRBV2 and TRBJ2-1; 10 nucleotides agree with TRBD1. This CDR3 region has 18 residues. V gave up 0 bases and J gave up 8 bases; unmatched junction bases: 13. Germline loops: CDR1 SNHLY, CDR2 FYNNEI. CDR3 sequence (DNA): TGTGCCAGCAGTGAAGCTTTACAAACCGGGACAGGGGTCGATGAGCAGTTCTTC. Translated, it gives CASSEALQTGTGVDEQFF.

The rearrangement uses TRBV10-2 and TRBJ2-7; 7 bases line up with TRBD1. This CDR3 has 13 amino acids. The junction had 1 base not matched to a gene; V was cut back by 5 bases and J by 0 bases. CDR1 WSHSY and CDR2 SAAADI come from the germline V gene. This chain's CDR3 is CASSQGVSYEQYF. For the CDR3, the DNA is TGCGCCAGCAGTCAGGGGGTCTCCTACGAGCAGTACTTC.

The V call is TRBV2, the J call TRBJ2-5; TRBD1 matches at 8 bases. The J call may be in error: the DNA end matches TRBJ2-7 better. This CDR3 has 14 residues. Germline CDR1 and CDR2: SNHLY and FYNNEI. CDR3 in amino acids: CASSATGDVYEQYF. CDR3 coding DNA: TGTGCCAGCAGTGCGACAGGGGACGTCTACGAGCAGTACTTC.

The gene calls are TRBV7-9 and TRBJ2-7, with D perhaps given as TRBD1 or TRBD2 (7 bases each). Trimming removed 5 bases at V and 0 bases at J, with 11 bases between. CDR1 and CDR2 from the germline V gene are SEHNR and FQNEAQ (reference sequence). CDR3 length equals 14 residues. CDR3 sequence reads: CASSPGGVSYEQYF. DNA for the CDR3: TGTGCCAGCAGCCCAGGGGGGGTCTCCTACGAGCAGTACTTC.